Sequencing of this T cell receptor beta chain was carried out in a study of T cell responses to AZD1222 COVID-19 vaccine. Findings and caveats of the study: Baseline serology detected seropositivity in only six AZD1222 recipients.

Second-dose intervals of approximately 4 or approximately 12 weeks were pooled. This table comes from immunoSEQ multiplex PCR, and its TCRdb copy is limited to in-frame clones, with some not included. The table records approximately 60,000 clones, around nine tenths of them present only once. Regarding this clone: The antigen remains unidentified.

CDR3 length: 14 amino acids. V was clipped by 4 bases and J by 3 bases, with 14 bases between them. Germline lookup yields CDR1 SGHRS and CDR2 YFSETQ. The receptor comes from an adult who received the AZD1222 COVID-19 vaccine. V usage is TRBV5-1 and J usage is TRBJ2-7; the D gene is possibly TRBD1 (6 bases). Source: peripheral blood, taken 28 days after the second AZD1222 dose. In DNA form, the CDR3 reads TGCGCCAGCAGCCTGGACAGTTACTACTACGAGCAGTACTTC. Its protein product is CASSLDSYYYEQYF.